This T cell receptor (beta chain) was captured by sequencing in a study of control samples from healthy donors and cancer patients (TCRdb year 2020). Library creation used the immunoSEQ multiplex PCR assay. In TCRdb, the immuneACCESS table is reduced to in-frame sequences with V and J assigned. These tables do not hold every clone; where another copy was compared, an unresolved V gene accounts for under half, and the others remain unexplained. This sample comprises about 140,000 clones, 91% of them detected only once. The top ten hold more than 6.5% of the sample. CDR1 and CDR2 are read off the germline V gene as MNHEY and SVGAGI. The cysteine opens and the phenylalanine closes a CDR3 of 15 amino acids. Only the CDR3 region is kept as DNA, spanning 45 bases read in frame from base 1. Here V drops 8 bases and J drops 4 bases, and the junction holds 8 bases not matched to any gene. Points on this clone: Its specific antigen is unknown. Per-nucleotide qualities are absent, and no much larger clonotype sits a single base away.

The TCR sequence derives from a man younger than 35 in good health. Sequencing was done on a sample of blood. The chain couples TRBV6-5 to TRBJ1-3; 10 middle bases align to TRBD1. The nucleotide sequence is given as TGTGCCAGCCGAAGGACAGGGGGGGACGGAAACACCATATATTTT. It translates as CASRRTGGDGNTIYF.